Listed here are 3 T cell receptor beta chains from one sample, sequenced in a study of blood T cell repertoires in COVID-19. Assay: immunoSEQ multiplex PCR; the TCRdb copy retains only in-frame clones and omits some. This table holds some 290,000 clones, almost 90% found once. Sequenced input: peripheral blood. These receptors were taken from a woman in her 30s with COVID-19, enrolled during active disease.

The J gene is TRBJ2-4, the V gene TRBV28, with 7 bases lining up with TRBD2. The germline V gene has CDR1 MDHEN and CDR2 SYDVKM. Trimming took 6 bases from V and 1 from J; bases not matched to a gene: 6. This CDR3 contains 15 residues. Here the CDR3 reads CASSDWGGAKNIQYF. The CDR3 DNA is TGTGCCAGCAGCGATTGGGGGGGGGCCAAAAACATTCAGTACTTC.

This clone has at least ten counts. The chain is built from TRBV19 and TRBJ1-1, with 9 bases lining up with TRBD1. The CDR3 consists of 15 residues. The germline gives CDR1 LNHDA, CDR2 SQIVND (reference sequence). Trimming removed 0 bases from V and 6 bases from J; junction bases left unmatched: 5. The CDR3 DNA follows: TGTGCCAGTAGTATAGAGGGGACAGGGTTGGCTGAAGCTTTCTTT. Amino acids: CASSIEGTGLAEAFF.

The V call is TRBV5-1, the J call TRBJ2-7, with 8 bases lining up with TRBD1. J lost 3 bases, V lost 4 bases, and 6 bases had no gene match. This CDR3 spans 14 amino acids. Germline-derived CDR1 and CDR2 are SGHRS and YFSETQ. The CDR3 region is CASSTGQGLYEQYF. CDR3 DNA: TGCGCCAGCAGCACCGGACAGGGTCTCTACGAGCAGTACTTC.